The T cell receptor beta chain described here comes from a study of blood T cell repertoires in COVID-19. Clones were sequenced by immunoSEQ multiplex PCR, and TCRdb holds only the in-frame ones, with some missing. The table has about 220,000 clones, 70% to 90% seen once. The receptor comes from a woman in her forties with acute COVID-19. Sequencing was performed on PBMCs or T cells enriched from blood (not recorded which).

This CDR3 reads CASSEYGQTNQPQHF. Written as DNA, the CDR3 is TGTGCCAGCAGTGAATATGGGCAGACCAATCAGCCCCAGCATTTT. The chain links TRBV6-1 to TRBJ1-5; D gene uncertain. Germline lookup yields CDR1 MNHNS and CDR2 SASEGT. The ends were cut back, 2 bases at V and 3 bases at J, with 11 bases in the middle. This CDR3 contains 15 residues.